The 18 T cell receptor beta chains reported below all come from one sample, sequenced in a study of human T cells and chemical hapten exposure. The time point: patch test 1, 2 weeks after DPC sensitization. Stated treatment: therapeutic diphenylcyclopropenone sensitization with weekly scalp DPC. TCRdb used MiXCR to reprocess the RACE reads, holding one entry per CDR3 protein. The sample has 150,000 to 200,000 distinct CDR3 sequences; around 15% are singletons. The source was whole blood, collected in connection with sensitization to the hapten diphenylcyclopropenone (DPC). Source of these receptors: a woman between 25 and 40 years old with alopecia areata. Some clones in this sample may be carry-over from other donors' samples.

This clonotype was counted between two and nine times. The chain carries TRBV11-3 and TRBJ1-2, with 10 bases aligning to TRBD1. CDR1 SGHNT and CDR2 YENEEA come from the germline V gene. CDR3 length equals 17 residues. V lost 1 base and J lost 2; bases outside the gene matches: 7. The CDR3 protein is CASSLAGTGDGNYGYTF. The CDR3 nucleotides read TGTGCCAGCAGCTTAGCCGGGACAGGGGACGGAAACTATGGCTACACCTTC.

This clonotype was seen many times. The chain couples TRBV12-3 or TRBV12-4 to TRBJ1-5; D is perhaps TRBD1 (5 bases). The CDR3 contains 14 residues. The V and J ends lost 6 bases and 4 bases respectively, with 13 bases between them. The CDR3 sequence: CASSRDSRNQPQHF. The CDR3 DNA reads as TGTGCCAGCAGCCGGGACTCGAGGAATCAGCCCCAGCATTTT.

The rearrangement uses TRBV9 and TRBJ2-1; 15 bases fit TRBD2. This CDR3 is 15 amino acids long. Germline V gene lookup returns CDR1 SGDLS and CDR2 YYNGEE. V shed 5 bases, J shed 7 bases, and the junction held 4 bases outside the gene matches. The CDR3 here is CASSVGTSGRNEQFF. The CDR3 DNA follows: TGTGCCAGCAGTGTGGGGACTAGCGGGAGGAATGAGCAGTTCTTC.

This clonotype was found a few times. The rearrangement joins TRBV28 to TRBJ2-4; D unresolved. Trimming left V 8 bases short and J 5 bases short, with 4 bases between. CDR1 and CDR2 (germline): MDHEN, SYDVKM. This CDR3 spans 10 amino acids. CDR3 sequence (DNA): TGTGCCAGCGGGCAAAACATTCAGTACTTC. Translation gives CASGQNIQYF.

This clonotype was counted many times. The chain employs TRBV7-9 and TRBJ1-4; 7 nucleotides align to TRBD1. Germline lookup yields CDR1 SEHNR and CDR2 FQNEAQ (reference sequence). The CDR3 runs to 18 residues. Germline trimming cut 5 bases from V and 0 bases from J; bases unmatched to any gene: 12. The CDR3 is CASSPPGQSLATNEKLFF. CDR3 nucleotide sequence: TGTGCCAGCAGCCCGCCGGGACAGAGTTTAGCAACTAATGAAAAACTGTTTTTT.

J is TRBJ1-1 and V is TRBV6-5; D might be TRBD1 (6 bases). V dropped 11 bases and J dropped 5 bases, with 18 bases sitting between them. Germline loops: CDR1 MNHEY, CDR2 SVGAGI. The CDR3 contains 13 residues. CDR3 coding DNA: TGTGCCGTTGAGGACAGTGAATTGACTGAAGCTTTCTTT. Its protein product is CAVEDSELTEAFF.

This clonotype was counted at least ten times. The chain recombines TRBV9 with TRBJ1-3; unclear D gene. Trimming shortened V by 2 bases and J by 4 bases, and 7 bases separated the two germline ends. The CDR3 is 13 amino acids. CDR1 is SGDLS, CDR2 YYNGEE, per germline. CDR3 DNA: TGTGCCAGCAGCGTGGCAGGCGGAAACACCATATATTTT. This encodes CASSVAGGNTIYF.

This clonotype has just a few counts. The chain couples TRBV11-2 to TRBJ2-3, with D unclear. CDR1 is SGHAT and CDR2 is FQNNGV in the germline V gene. Trimming took off 0 bases at V and 6 bases at J, with 4 bases between the two ends. The CDR3 consists of 12 residues. CDR3 loop: CASSLDEDTQYF. The CDR3 DNA is TGTGCCAGCAGCTTAGACGAGGATACGCAGTATTTT.

The CDR3 here is CAWSSGGELFF. The CDR3 DNA reads TGTGCCTGGAGTAGCGGCGGGGAGCTGTTTTTT. The V and J genes are TRBV30 and TRBJ2-2; weak D call: TRBD2 (5 bases). CDR1 and CDR2 (germline): GTSNPN, SVGIG (reference sequence). There are 11 residues in the CDR3. Trimming took 2 bases from V and 7 from J, leaving 5 bases between them.

This clonotype was recorded at least ten times. The V call is TRBV4-3, the J call TRBJ1-1; 8 bases are shared with TRBD1. This CDR3 has 14 residues. V gave up 4 bases and J gave up 5 bases; unmatched junction bases: 6. The germline CDR1 and CDR2 sequences are LGHNA and YSLEER. CDR3 in DNA: TGCGCCAGCAGCCTTGTGAGACAGGGGACTGAAGCTTTCTTT. Translating gives CASSLVRQGTEAFF.

V usage is TRBV7-2 and J usage is TRBJ2-3, with 8 bases fitting TRBD1. Germline values: CDR1 SGHTA, CDR2 FQGNSA. The CDR3 extends over 16 amino acids. J was trimmed by 7 bases and V by 1 base; bases with no gene match: 10. The CDR3 region has the DNA TGTGCCAGCAGCTTAGGAGGGACAGGCGCAGGGAATACGCAGTATTTT. It codes for CASSLGGTGAGNTQYF.

This clonotype was recorded many times. J is TRBJ2-2 and V is TRBV7-6; D call uncertain. The germline V gene has CDR1 SGHVS and CDR2 FNYEAQ. The CDR3 has 16 residues. V was shortened by 5 bases and J by 4 bases, with 17 bases between the two germline ends. CDR3 region: CASSPSFGRRTGELFF. CDR3 nucleotides: TGTGCCAGCAGCCCGTCTTTTGGACGACGCACCGGGGAGCTGTTTTTT.

The chain employs TRBV12-5 and TRBJ1-5; no clear D. The CDR3 is 15 residues long. The germline V and J ends were trimmed by 7 bases and 0 bases, with 13 bases remaining between them. The germline CDR1 and CDR2 sequences are LGHNT and FRNRAP. The CDR3, as DNA: TGTGCTAGTGCAATCGCGGGAGATAGCAATCAGCCCCAGCATTTT. It specifies CASAIAGDSNQPQHF.

The chain joins TRBV29-1 to TRBJ2-7, with TRBD2 as a possible D gene (6 bases). The CDR3 consists of 14 residues. CDR1 is SQVTM and CDR2 is ANQGSEA in the germline V gene. V was cut by 6 bases and J by 0 bases, with 15 bases left in between. In DNA form, the CDR3 reads TGCAGCGTCAGTTATAGCGGATTCTCCTACGAGCAGTACTTC. It yields the protein CSVSYSGFSYEQYF.

The gene calls are TRBV29-1 and TRBJ2-2; D is undetermined. This CDR3 has 14 amino acids. In germline, CDR1 is SQVTM, CDR2 ANQGSEA. Trimming took off 4 bases at V and 1 base at J, with 10 bases between the two ends. CDR3 loop: CSVGKAGNTGELFF. The CDR3 DNA reads as TGCAGCGTTGGGAAGGCAGGGAACACCGGGGAGCTGTTTTTT.

On this clonotype itself: A read error is possible here, since a much larger clone lies one base away. The V call is TRBV7-6, the J call TRBJ1-1, with D uncertain. The CDR3 is 14 amino acids. Germline CDR1 SGHVS, CDR2 FNYEAQ. Here the CDR3 reads CVSSLAVSGTEAFF. CDR3 bases: TGTGTCAGCAGCTTAGCAGTCAGCGGCACTGAAGCTTTCTTT.

This clonotype was counted a few times. The chain employs TRBV7-2 and TRBJ2-2; D remains unclear. The CDR3 covers 17 residues. Trimming took off 5 bases at V and 1 base at J, with 17 bases between the two ends. Germline-derived CDR1 and CDR2 are SGHTA and FQGNSA. CDR3 in amino acids: CASSPDLVALNTGELFF. CDR3 in DNA: TGTGCCAGCAGCCCCGACCTGGTGGCCTTGAACACCGGGGAGCTGTTTTTT.

V and J are TRBV5-1 and TRBJ2-7; D may match TRBD1 or TRBD2 (5 bases each). CDR3 size: 14 residues. CDR1 SGHRS and CDR2 YFSETQ come from the germline V gene. Trimming removed 4 bases from V and 5 bases from J, with 16 bases in between. The CDR3 region has the DNA TGCGCCAGCAGCCCGGGGCTTCCCGCGGACGAGCAGTACTTC. It translates to CASSPGLPADEQYF.